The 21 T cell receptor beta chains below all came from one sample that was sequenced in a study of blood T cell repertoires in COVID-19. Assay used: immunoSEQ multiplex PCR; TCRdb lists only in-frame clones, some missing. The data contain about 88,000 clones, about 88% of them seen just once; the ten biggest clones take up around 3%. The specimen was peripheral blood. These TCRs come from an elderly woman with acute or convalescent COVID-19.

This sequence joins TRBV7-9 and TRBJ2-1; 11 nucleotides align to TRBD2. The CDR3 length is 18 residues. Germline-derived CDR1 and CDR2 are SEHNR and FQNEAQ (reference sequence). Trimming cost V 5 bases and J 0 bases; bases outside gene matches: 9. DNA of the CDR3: TGTGCCAGCAGCCCTCAGGGCCTAGCGGGAGGCTCCTACAATGAGCAGTTCTTC. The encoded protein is CASSPQGLAGGSYNEQFF.

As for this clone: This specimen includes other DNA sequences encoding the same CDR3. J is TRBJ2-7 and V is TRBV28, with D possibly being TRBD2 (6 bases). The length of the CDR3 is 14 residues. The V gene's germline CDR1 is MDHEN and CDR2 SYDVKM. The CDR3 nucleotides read TGTGCTACCATTAGCGGAAGTAGTATAAACGAGCAGTACTTC. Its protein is CATISGSSINEQYF.

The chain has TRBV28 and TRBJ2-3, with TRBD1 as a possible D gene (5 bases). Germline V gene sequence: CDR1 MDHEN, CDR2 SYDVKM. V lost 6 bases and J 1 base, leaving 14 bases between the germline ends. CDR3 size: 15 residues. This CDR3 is CASRTVSPGTDTQYF. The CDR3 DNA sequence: TGTGCCAGCAGGACAGTTTCCCCGGGCACAGATACGCAGTATTTT. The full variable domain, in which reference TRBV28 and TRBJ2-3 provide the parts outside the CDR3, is DVKVTQSSRYLVKRTGEKVFLECVQDMDHENMFWYRQDPGLGLRLIYFSYDVKMKEKGDIPEGYSVSREKKERFSLILESASTNQTSMYLCASRTVSPGTDTQYFGPGTRLTVL.

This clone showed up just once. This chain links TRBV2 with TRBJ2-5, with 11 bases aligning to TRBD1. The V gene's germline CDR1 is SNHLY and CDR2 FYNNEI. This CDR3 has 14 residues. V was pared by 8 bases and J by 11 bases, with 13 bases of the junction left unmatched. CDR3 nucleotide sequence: TGTGCCAGCGGGGGGACAGGGGGGCGCGGTATTCAGTACTTC. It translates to CASGGTGGRGIQYF.

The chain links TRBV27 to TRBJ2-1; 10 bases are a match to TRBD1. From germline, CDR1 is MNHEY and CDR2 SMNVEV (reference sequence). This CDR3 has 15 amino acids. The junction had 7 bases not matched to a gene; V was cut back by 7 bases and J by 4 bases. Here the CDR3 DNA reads TGTGCCAGCACGACCGGGACAGGGGCATACAATGAGCAGTTCTTC. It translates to CASTTGTGAYNEQFF.

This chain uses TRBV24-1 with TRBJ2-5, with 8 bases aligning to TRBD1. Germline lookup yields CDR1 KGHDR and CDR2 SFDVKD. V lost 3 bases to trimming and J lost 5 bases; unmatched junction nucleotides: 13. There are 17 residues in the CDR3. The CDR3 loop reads CATSDPQPGGGQETQYF. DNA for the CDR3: TGTGCCACCAGTGATCCCCAGCCAGGGGGCGGTCAGGAGACCCAGTACTTC.

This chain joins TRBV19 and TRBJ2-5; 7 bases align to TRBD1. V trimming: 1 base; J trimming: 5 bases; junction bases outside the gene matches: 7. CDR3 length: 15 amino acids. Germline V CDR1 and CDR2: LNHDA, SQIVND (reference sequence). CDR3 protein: CASSIVGGSGETQYF. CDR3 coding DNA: TGTGCCAGTAGTATAGTAGGGGGCTCGGGGGAGACCCAGTACTTC.

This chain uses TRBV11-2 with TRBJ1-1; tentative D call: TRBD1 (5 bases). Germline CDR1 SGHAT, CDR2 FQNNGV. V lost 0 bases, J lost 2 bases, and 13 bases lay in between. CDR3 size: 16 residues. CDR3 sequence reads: CASSLEFRAGNTEAFF. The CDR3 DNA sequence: TGTGCCAGCAGCTTAGAGTTCAGGGCGGGAAACACTGAAGCTTTCTTT.

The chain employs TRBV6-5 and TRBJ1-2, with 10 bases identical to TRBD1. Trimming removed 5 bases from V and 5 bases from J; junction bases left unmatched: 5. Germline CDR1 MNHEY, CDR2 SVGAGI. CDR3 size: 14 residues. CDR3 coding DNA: TGTGCCAGCAGTAATGGACAGGGGGATTATGGCTACACCTTC. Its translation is CASSNGQGDYGYTF.

The CDR3 DNA sequence: TGTGCCAGCAGCTTGGGGGGACAGGCCAAAAACATTCAGTACTTC. Translating gives CASSLGGQAKNIQYF. The chain couples TRBV7-9 to TRBJ2-4, with D possibly matching TRBD1 (7 bases). The CDR3 is 15 amino acids. Trimming removed 3 bases from V and 1 base from J, with 10 bases in between. The germline CDR1 and CDR2 sequences are SEHNR and FQNEAQ (reference sequence).

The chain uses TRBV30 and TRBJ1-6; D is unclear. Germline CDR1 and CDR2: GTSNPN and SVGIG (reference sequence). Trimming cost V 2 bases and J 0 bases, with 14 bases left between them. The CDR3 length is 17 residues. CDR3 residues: CAWSFWSDSSYNSPLHF. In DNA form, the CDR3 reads TGTGCCTGGAGTTTTTGGTCCGATAGCTCCTATAATTCACCCCTCCACTTT.

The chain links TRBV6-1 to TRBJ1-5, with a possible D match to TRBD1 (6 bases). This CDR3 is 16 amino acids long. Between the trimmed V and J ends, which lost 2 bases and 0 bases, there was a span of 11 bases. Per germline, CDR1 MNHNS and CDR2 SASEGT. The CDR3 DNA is TGTGCCAGCAGTGAAAGGGGGACGGCTAGCAATCAGCCCCAGCATTTT. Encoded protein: CASSERGTASNQPQHF.

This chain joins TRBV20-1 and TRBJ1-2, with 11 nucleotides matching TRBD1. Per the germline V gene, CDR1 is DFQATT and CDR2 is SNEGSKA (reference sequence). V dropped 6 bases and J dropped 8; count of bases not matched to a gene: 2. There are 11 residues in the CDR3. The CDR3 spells CSAGQGGGYTF. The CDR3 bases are TGCAGTGCGGGACAGGGGGGCGGCTACACCTTC.

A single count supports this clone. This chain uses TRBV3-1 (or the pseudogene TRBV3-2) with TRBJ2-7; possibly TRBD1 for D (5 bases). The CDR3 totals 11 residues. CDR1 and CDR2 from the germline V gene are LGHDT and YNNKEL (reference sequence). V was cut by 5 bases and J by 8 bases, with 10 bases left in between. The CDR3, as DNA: TGTGCCAGCAGCACTCAGGGAAAGCAGTACTTC. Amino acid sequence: CASSTQGKQYF.

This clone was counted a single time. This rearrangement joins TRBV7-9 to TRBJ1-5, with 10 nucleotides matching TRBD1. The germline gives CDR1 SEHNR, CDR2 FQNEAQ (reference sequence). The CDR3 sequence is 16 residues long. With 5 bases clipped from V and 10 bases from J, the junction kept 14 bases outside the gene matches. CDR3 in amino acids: CASSQSSTGGATPQHF. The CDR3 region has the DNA TGTGCCAGCAGCCAATCATCGACAGGGGGCGCAACTCCCCAGCATTTT.

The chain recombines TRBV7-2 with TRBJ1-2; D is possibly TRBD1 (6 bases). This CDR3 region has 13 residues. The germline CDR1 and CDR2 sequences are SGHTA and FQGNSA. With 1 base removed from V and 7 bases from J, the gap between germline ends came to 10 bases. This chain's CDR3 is CASSLGAGAGYTF. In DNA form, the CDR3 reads TGTGCCAGCAGCTTAGGGGCAGGGGCTGGCTACACCTTC.

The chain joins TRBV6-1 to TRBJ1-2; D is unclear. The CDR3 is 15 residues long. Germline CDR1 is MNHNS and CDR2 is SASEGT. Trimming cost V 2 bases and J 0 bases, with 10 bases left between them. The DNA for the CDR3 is TGTGCCAGCAGTGAATCCCCACACCCTAACTATGGCTACACCTTC. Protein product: CASSESPHPNYGYTF.

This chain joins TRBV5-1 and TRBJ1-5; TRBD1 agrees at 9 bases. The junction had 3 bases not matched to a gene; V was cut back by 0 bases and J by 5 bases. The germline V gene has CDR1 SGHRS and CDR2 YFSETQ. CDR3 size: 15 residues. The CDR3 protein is CASSLEGQGYQPQHF. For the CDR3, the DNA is TGCGCCAGCAGCTTGGAGGGACAGGGCTATCAGCCCCAGCATTTT.

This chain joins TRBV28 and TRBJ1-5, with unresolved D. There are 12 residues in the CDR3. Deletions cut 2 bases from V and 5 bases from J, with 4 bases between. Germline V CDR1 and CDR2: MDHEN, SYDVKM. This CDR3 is CASSLPYQPQHF. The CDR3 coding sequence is TGTGCCAGCAGTTTACCTTATCAGCCCCAGCATTTT.

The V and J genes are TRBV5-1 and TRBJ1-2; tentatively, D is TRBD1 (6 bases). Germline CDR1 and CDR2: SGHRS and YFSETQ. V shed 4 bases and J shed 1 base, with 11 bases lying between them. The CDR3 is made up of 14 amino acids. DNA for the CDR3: TGCGCCAGCAGCACAAAGGGGGTTAACTATGGCTACACCTTC. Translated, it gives CASSTKGVNYGYTF.

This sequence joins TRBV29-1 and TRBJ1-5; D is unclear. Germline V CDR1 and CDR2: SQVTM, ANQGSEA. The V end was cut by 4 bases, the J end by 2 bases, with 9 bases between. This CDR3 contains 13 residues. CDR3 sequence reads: CSVAGNGNQPQHF. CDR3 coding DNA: TGCAGCGTTGCGGGAAATGGCAATCAGCCCCAGCATTTT.